The 28 T cell receptor beta chains listed next were all sequenced from one sample in a study of T cell responses to AZD1222 COVID-19 vaccine. Generated by immunoSEQ multiplex PCR, the TCRdb table keeps only in-frame clones and is missing some. The table records some 180,000 clones, around 90% of them present only once. The sample here was peripheral blood, taken on day 0 of AZD1222 vaccination. Receptors were obtained from an adult in good health.

The chain combines TRBV25-1 with TRBJ1-5, with D maybe TRBD1 (6 bases). The CDR3 is 13 residues long. CDR1 MGHDK and CDR2 SYGVNS come from the germline V gene. V lost 5 bases and J lost 8, with 13 bases in between. The CDR3 here is CASSSLGGKPQHF. CDR3 bases: TGTGCCAGCAGTTCCCTAGGGGGTAAGCCCCAGCATTTT.

V is TRBV5-1 and J is TRBJ2-3; 11 bases line up with TRBD2. From germline, CDR1 is SGHRS and CDR2 YFSETQ. This CDR3 spans 16 amino acids. V gave up 3 bases and J gave up 1 base; unmatched junction bases: 4. The CDR3 DNA sequence: TGCGCCAGCAGCTCCACGGGACTAGCGGGCACAGATACGCAGTATTTT. Translated, it gives CASSSTGLAGTDTQYF.

This clone was seen a single time. J is TRBJ1-1 and V is TRBV30, with D unclear. Trimming cost V 8 bases and J 5 bases, with 12 bases left between them. Germline lookup yields CDR1 GTSNPN and CDR2 SVGIG (reference sequence). CDR3 length equals 11 residues. CDR3 sequence: CAVDGRTEAFF. Written as DNA, the CDR3 is TGTGCCGTAGACGGTAGGACTGAAGCTTTCTTT.

The chain uses TRBV7-8 and TRBJ2-5; D gene ambiguous. V shed 1 base and J shed 8 bases, with 11 bases lying between them. The CDR3 runs 13 residues. CDR1 is SGHVS, CDR2 FQNEAQ, per germline. The CDR3 here is CASSLGAVSTQYF. DNA of the CDR3: TGTGCCAGCAGCTTAGGGGCGGTCTCAACCCAGTACTTC. The entire variable domain, with the rest obtained from reference TRBV7-8 and TRBJ2-5, is as follows: GAGVSQSPRYKVAKRGQDVALRCDPISGHVSLFWYQQALGQGPEFLTYFQNEAQLDKSGLPSDRFFAERPEGSVSTLKIQRTQQEDSAVYLCASSLGAVSTQYFGPGTRLLVL.

The rearrangement uses TRBV19 and TRBJ2-3; 9 bases agree with TRBD2. The CDR3 has 18 residues. From germline, CDR1 is LNHDA and CDR2 SQIVND (reference sequence). The junction had 13 bases not matched to a gene; V was cut back by 5 bases and J by 1 base. The DNA of the CDR3 is TGTGCCAGTAGTCACCGCGGGAGGGGCCTCAGGGGCACAGATACGCAGTATTTT. It is translated as CASSHRGRGLRGTDTQYF. Together with reference TRBV19 and TRBJ2-3, the CDR3 gives the full variable domain: DGGITQSPKYLFRKEGQNVTLSCEQNLNHDAMYWYRQDPGQGLRLIYYSQIVNDFQKGDIAEGYSVSREKKESFPLTVTSAQKNPTAFYLCASSHRGRGLRGTDTQYFGPGTRLTVL.

The chain recombines TRBV12-3 or TRBV12-4 with TRBJ1-1; D call uncertain. The CDR3 contains 13 residues. With 5 bases removed from V and 0 bases from J, the gap between germline ends came to 7 bases. For the CDR3, the DNA is TGTGCCAGCAGTCGGCGGGTGAACACTGAAGCTTTCTTT. This translates into CASSRRVNTEAFF.

As to this clone: The same CDR3 can be traced to other DNA sequences in this sample. This chain joins TRBV6-5 and TRBJ2-1; no clear D gene. Germline V gene data show CDR1 as MNHEY and CDR2 as SVGAGI. This CDR3 has 15 amino acids. The V end lost 0 bases, the J end lost 0 bases, and 6 bases lay between the germline ends. The CDR3 is CASSYSRSSYNEQFF. CDR3 DNA: TGTGCCAGCAGTTACTCCAGGAGCTCCTACAATGAGCAGTTCTTC.

V usage is TRBV27 and J usage is TRBJ2-2; 10 nucleotides align to TRBD2. V shed 2 bases and J 0 bases; nucleotides not matched to a gene: 6. This CDR3 comprises 18 residues. Germline CDR1 MNHEY, CDR2 SMNVEV (reference sequence). CDR3 amino acids: CASSLRASGGANTGELFF. CDR3 coding DNA: TGTGCCAGCAGTTTAAGGGCTAGCGGGGGCGCGAACACCGGGGAGCTGTTTTTT.

V and J are TRBV7-3 and TRBJ1-2; D gene uncertain. Trimming shortened V by 8 bases and J by 2 bases, and 15 bases separated the two germline ends. CDR3 length: 14 amino acids. Germline CDR1 and CDR2: SGHTA and FQGTGA. The CDR3 here is CASPPAGINYGYTF. Here the CDR3 DNA reads TGTGCCAGCCCCCCGGCCGGAATCAACTATGGCTACACCTTC. The full variable domain, its missing parts supplied by reference TRBV7-3 and TRBJ1-2, is GAGVSQTPSNKVTEKGKYVELRCDPISGHTALYWYRQSLGQGPEFLIYFQGTGAADDSGLPNDRFFAVRPEGSVSTLKIQRTERGDSAVYLCASPPAGINYGYTFGSGTRLTVV.

The chain carries TRBV6-1 and TRBJ2-7; tentative D call: TRBD2 (6 bases). Deletions cut 1 base from V and 5 bases from J, with 18 bases between. This CDR3 has 16 residues. The germline CDR1 and CDR2 sequences are MNHNS and SASEGT. In DNA, the CDR3 is TGTGCCAGCAGTGAAGAGTCGGGGGATCTGTATCACGAGCAGTACTTC. It encodes CASSEESGDLYHEQYF.

This clone was seen once. This sequence joins TRBV7-8 and TRBJ2-7, with 7 bases aligning to TRBD1. J was trimmed by 5 bases and V by 1 base; bases with no gene match: 8. Germline V lookup: CDR1 SGHVS, CDR2 FQNEAQ. The CDR3 covers 15 residues. DNA of the CDR3: TGTGCCAGCAGCTTAGGACCAGGGGGAAAGAACGAGCAGTACTTC. It codes for CASSLGPGGKNEQYF.

V is TRBV11-3 and J is TRBJ2-6; maybe TRBD2 (6 bases). Germline loops: CDR1 SGHNT, CDR2 YENEEA. This CDR3 spans 17 amino acids. V was trimmed by 1 base and J by 2 bases, leaving 12 bases between them. CDR3 residues: CASSLGSSGAGANVLTF. CDR3 bases: TGTGCCAGCAGCTTAGGTTCATCGGGGGCTGGGGCCAACGTCCTGACTTTC.

This rearrangement joins TRBV10-1 to TRBJ1-5, with unresolved D. The length of the CDR3 is 14 residues. CDR1 and CDR2 from the germline V gene are WNHNN and SYGVQD (reference sequence). The V end was cut by 2 bases, the J end by 4 bases, with 9 bases between. Here the CDR3 reads CASSERRRNQPQHF. In DNA form, the CDR3 reads TGCGCCAGCAGTGAGCGACGGAGGAATCAGCCCCAGCATTTT.

The chain carries TRBV28 and TRBJ1-2; TRBD1 might be the D (5 bases). CDR1 and CDR2 from the germline V gene are MDHEN and SYDVKM. The CDR3 is 13 amino acids. Trimming stripped 6 bases from V and 3 bases from J, with 11 bases between. CDR3 region: CASSPSGYYGYTF. In nucleotides, the CDR3 is TGTGCCAGCAGCCCCTCAGGGTACTATGGCTACACCTTC.

The genes are TRBV11-2 and TRBJ1-6, with a tentative D call TRBD1 (6 bases). This CDR3 contains 17 residues. Germline values: CDR1 SGHAT, CDR2 FQNNGV. V was shortened by 0 bases and J by 10 bases, with 19 bases between the two germline ends. Written as DNA, the CDR3 is TGTGCCAGCAGCTTAGAGGGGGCAGGCAGCGCCCTATCACCCCTCCACTTT. This sequence encodes CASSLEGAGSALSPLHF.

CDR3 loop: CASSPRRQKVNYGYTF. Written as DNA, the CDR3 is TGTGCCAGCAGCCCACGACGACAGAAAGTTAACTATGGCTACACCTTC. The V gene is TRBV3-1 (or the pseudogene TRBV3-2), the J gene TRBJ1-2, with a tentative D call TRBD1 (5 bases). This CDR3 spans 16 amino acids. The V and J ends lost 4 bases and 1 base respectively, with 16 bases between them. The V gene's germline CDR1 is LGHDT and CDR2 YNNKEL (reference sequence).

The CDR3 region is CASSQVVASDEQYF. CDR3 nucleotides: TGCGCCAGCAGCCAAGTGGTAGCTTCGGACGAGCAGTACTTC. This sequence joins TRBV4-3 and TRBJ2-7; no clear D gene. V was pared by 1 base and J by 5 bases, with 12 bases between. This CDR3 has 14 residues. CDR1 is LGHNA and CDR2 is YSLEER in the germline V gene.

The V gene is TRBV19, the J gene TRBJ1-1; a weak D match, TRBD1 (6 bases). CDR1 is LNHDA and CDR2 is SQIVND in the germline V gene (reference sequence). The CDR3 has 14 amino acids. Trimming shortened V by 5 bases and J by 1 base, and 11 bases separated the two germline ends. CDR3 region: CASSLRQANTEAFF. Written as DNA, the CDR3 is TGTGCCAGTAGTCTGAGACAGGCGAACACTGAAGCTTTCTTT.

This sequence joins TRBV6-5 and TRBJ2-5; D perhaps matches TRBD2 (5 bases). The germline V gene encodes CDR1 MNHEY and CDR2 SVGAGI. The CDR3 contains 14 residues. V lost 7 bases, J lost 5 bases, and 17 bases lay in between. The CDR3 DNA sequence: TGTGCCAGCATCGTGGACTGGGTAGTCGAGACCCAGTACTTC. This encodes CASIVDWVVETQYF.

The chain carries TRBV10-1 and TRBJ1-2; D is possibly TRBD1 (5 bases). This CDR3 is built from 13 residues. The germline CDR1 and CDR2 sequences are WNHNN and SYGVQD (reference sequence). With 2 bases removed from V and 2 bases from J, the gap between germline ends came to 6 bases. The CDR3 DNA reads TGCGCCAGCAGTGAGGACAGAAACTATGGCTACACCTTC. Protein sequence: CASSEDRNYGYTF.

The genes are TRBV6-2 or TRBV6-3 and TRBJ1-4, with D maybe TRBD1 (6 bases). In germline, CDR1 is MNHEY, CDR2 SVGEGT. The V end lost 0 bases, the J end lost 5 bases, and 10 bases lay between the germline ends. The CDR3 covers 15 residues. The CDR3 nucleotides read TGTGCCAGCAGTTACTCGGGTCAGGGGAATGAAAAACTGTTTTTT. Encoded protein: CASSYSGQGNEKLFF.

The V gene is TRBV19, the J gene TRBJ1-5, with D hard to call. The V and J ends lost 6 bases and 3 bases respectively, with 12 bases between them. Looked up from germline, CDR1 is LNHDA and CDR2 is SQIVND (reference sequence). CDR3 size: 14 residues. This CDR3 is CASSPQAPNQPQHF. DNA for the CDR3: TGTGCCAGTAGCCCCCAGGCTCCCAATCAGCCCCAGCATTTT.

V is TRBV27 and J is TRBJ1-5; 7 bases line up with TRBD1. CDR1 and CDR2 (germline): MNHEY, SMNVEV (reference sequence). V was clipped by 10 bases and J by 3 bases; unmatched bases: 9. The CDR3 loop spans 14 amino acids. DNA for the CDR3: TGTGCCACGGGGCACAGGGGCGACAATCAGCCCCAGCATTTT. Its translation: CATGHRGDNQPQHF.

The gene calls are TRBV15 and TRBJ2-5, with TRBD1 as a possible D gene (5 bases). Germline CDR1 reads LNHNV; CDR2 reads YYDKDF (reference sequence). The CDR3 sequence is 14 residues long. V was cut by 4 bases and J by 3 bases, with 12 bases left in between. CDR3 in DNA: TGTGCCACCAGCACCGTGTGGGGCGAAGAGACCCAGTACTTC. It yields the protein CATSTVWGEETQYF. The full variable domain, completed using reference TRBV15 and TRBJ2-5, is DAMVIQNPRYQVTQFGKPVTLSCSQTLNHNVMYWYQQKSSQAPKLLFHYYDKDFNNEADTPDNFQSRRPNTSFCFLDIRSPGLGDTAMYLCATSTVWGEETQYFGPGTRLLVL.

This chain connects TRBV30 to TRBJ1-2; 9 nucleotides align to TRBD1. Losses at the gene ends were 5 bases for V and 0 bases for J; bases not matched to a gene: 4. The CDR3 extends over 14 amino acids. Germline assignment: CDR1 GTSNPN and CDR2 SVGIG (reference sequence). The CDR3 loop reads CAWDNRGPNYGYTF. For the CDR3, the DNA is TGTGCCTGGGACAACAGGGGGCCTAACTATGGCTACACCTTC.

This clone showed up just a few times. The CDR3 bases are TGTGCCAGCAGCCAAGATATGGCTGCCGGGGAGCTGTTTTTT. Amino acid sequence: CASSQDMAAGELFF. J is TRBJ2-2 and V is TRBV4-2, with D unclear. The CDR3 is 14 amino acids. CDR1 is LGHNA, CDR2 YNFKEQ, per germline. V was pared by 0 bases and J by 6 bases, with 8 bases between.

V and J are TRBV14 and TRBJ1-2; D might be TRBD1 (5 bases). The CDR3 runs to 13 residues. Germline V lookup: CDR1 SGHDN, CDR2 FVKESK. V was pared by 4 bases and J by 7 bases, with 13 bases between. The CDR3 is CASSPPVRGGYTF. DNA for the CDR3: TGTGCCAGCAGCCCCCCAGTAAGGGGTGGCTACACCTTC. Full variable domain (outside the CDR3, taken from reference TRBV14 and TRBJ1-2): EAGVTQFPSHSVIEKGQTVTLRCDPISGHDNLYWYRRVMGKEIKFLLHFVKESKQDESGMPNNRFLAERTGGTYSTLKVQPAELEDSGVYFCASSPPVRGGYTFGSGTRLTVV.

The chain recombines TRBV28 with TRBJ2-3, with no clear D. CDR3 length: 13 amino acids. The germline CDR1 and CDR2 sequences are MDHEN and SYDVKM. V was shortened by 1 base and J by 6 bases, with 8 bases between the two germline ends. CDR3 bases: TGTGCCAGCAGTTTATCGGCGATTGATACGCAGTATTTT. Amino acids: CASSLSAIDTQYF.